One T cell receptor (beta chain) is described in this entry. Antigen specificity is unknown. CD8 cells classed as naive were CD45RO-negative and positively selected for CCR7, excluding terminally differentiated effector memory CD45RA+ cells. This specimen comes from a study of shared clonotypes between healthy human individuals. About the study: In total, the donors were two women and a few men aged 18 to 49.

Study results and limitations: Rarefaction exposed incomplete sorted-subset sequencing despite large depth.

This table comes from immunoSEQ multiplex PCR, and its TCRdb copy is limited to in-frame clones, with some not included. The top ten hold under 2% of the sample, which has about 1.9 million clones, about 94% seen once. This TCR was recovered from a young man in good health. Some clones in this sample may be carry-over from other donors' samples. The specimen sequenced was naive CD8+ T cells from PBMCs.

CDR3 protein: CASSSEGPTFGSPDTQYF. Here the CDR3 DNA reads TGTGCCAGCAGCTCTGAGGGACCAACCTTTGGGTCTCCGGATACGCAGTATTTT. V is TRBV28 and J is TRBJ2-3, with D possibly being TRBD1 or TRBD2 (5 bases each). Per the germline V gene, CDR1 is MDHEN and CDR2 is SYDVKM. The V gene lost 6 bases and the J gene lost 6 bases, with 28 bases spanning the gap. The CDR3 totals 18 residues.